The present entry profiles one T cell receptor (beta chain) with its context. Its antigen is currently unknown. The data derive from a study of OX40 agonist ivuxolimab in advanced cancers. Study background: With ivuxolimab, an agonistic anti-OX40 (CD134) antibody, patients were treated. Recorded diagnoses for dose-escalation patients were hepatocellular carcinoma, melanoma, renal cell or head and neck cancer.

Here immunoSEQ multiplex PCR was the method, and the copy in TCRdb shows in-frame clones only, minus some. This sample has 35,000 to 40,000 clones, with about 90% found just once. Findings of the study overall: The average count of expanded clones was higher among CD8+ T cells than among CD4+.

Enrollment shut out patients with autoimmune disease history or systemic immunosuppression. The germline CDR1 and CDR2 sequences are SGHDT and YYEEEE. V lost 4 bases, J lost 2 bases, and 13 bases lay in between. The CDR3 runs to 15 residues. Sequencing used CD4+ or CD8+ T cells sorted from blood, obtained in a trial of the OX40 agonist ivuxolimab. The sequence derives from an adult with an advanced solid tumor such as melanoma, head and neck, liver or kidney cancer. The chain has TRBV5-6 and TRBJ2-1, with D perhaps given as TRBD1 or TRBD2 (5 bases each). This chain's CDR3 is CASSQDLGAYNEQFF. In DNA form, the CDR3 reads TGTGCCAGCAGCCAAGACCTGGGGGCCTACAATGAGCAGTTCTTC.